The 30 T cell receptor beta chains below were found in one sample sequenced in a study of beta chain features in type 1 diabetes. Reverse transcription of all isolated RNA meant that expressed TCRB transcripts were sequenced. Sequencing used immunoSEQ multiplex PCR; TCRdb keeps in-frame clones, though not all of them. Of under 200,000 clones listed, 9% to 10% were seen once; the top ten hold about 2.1%. The sequencing sample was made of central memory CD4+ T cells from blood. The receptor set was obtained from a woman aged 18 to 35 in good health.

This clone showed up just a few times. V and J are TRBV9 and TRBJ1-5, with 7 bases identical to TRBD1. The CDR3 covers 15 residues. The V gene's germline CDR1 is SGDLS and CDR2 YYNGEE. V lost 2 bases, J lost 7 bases, and 9 bases stayed unmatched. CDR3 sequence reads: CASSVSTGSGQPQHF. In nucleotides, the CDR3 is TGTGCCAGCAGCGTCTCGACAGGGTCTGGGCAGCCCCAGCATTTT. Supplemented by reference TRBV9 and TRBJ1-5, the full variable domain reads DSGVTQTPKHLITATGQRVTLRCSPRSGDLSVYWYQQSLDQGLQFLIQYYNGEERAKGNILERFSAQQFPDLHSELNLSSLELGDSALYFCASSVSTGSGQPQHFGDGTRLSIL.

Only a few counts were recorded for this clone. The genes are TRBV25-1 and TRBJ1-1; a weak D match, TRBD1 (5 bases). V lost 7 bases and J lost 5, with 14 bases in between. Germline CDR1 reads MGHDK; CDR2 reads SYGVNS. This CDR3 region has 13 residues. CDR3 sequence reads: CASTGYRGTEAFF. CDR3 DNA: TGTGCCAGCACAGGGTATAGAGGTACTGAAGCTTTCTTT.

The V and J genes are TRBV2 and TRBJ1-4; 7 bases fit TRBD1. Germline CDR1 and CDR2: SNHLY and FYNNEI. J gave up 8 bases and V 0 bases, and 3 bases lay outside the gene matches. The CDR3 contains 14 residues. CDR3 sequence: CASSEAYRGEKLFF. DNA for the CDR3: TGTGCCAGCAGTGAAGCGTACAGGGGCGAAAAACTGTTTTTT.

This clone was found a few times. The CDR3 here is CASSPGTGMTSYGYTF. CDR3 coding DNA: TGCGCCAGCAGCCCGGGGACAGGGATGACTTCGTATGGCTACACCTTC. V usage is TRBV5-1 and J usage is TRBJ1-2; 9 bases fit TRBD1. Germline V gene lookup returns CDR1 SGHRS and CDR2 YFSETQ. V shed 4 bases and J 5 bases; nucleotides not matched to a gene: 12. This CDR3 has 16 amino acids.

This clone was observed a few times. The chain recombines TRBV2 with TRBJ1-2; D is perhaps TRBD1 (6 bases). Germline V lookup: CDR1 SNHLY, CDR2 FYNNEI. The CDR3 extends over 12 amino acids. V was pared by 5 bases and J by 6 bases, with 10 bases between. The CDR3 here is CASSFSGDGYTF. The CDR3 nucleotides read TGTGCCAGCAGTTTTTCAGGGGATGGCTACACCTTC.

The genes are TRBV30 and TRBJ1-1; 7 nucleotides line up with TRBD1. This CDR3 comprises 13 residues. J gave up 9 bases and V 1 base, and 8 bases lay outside the gene matches. Germline V gene lookup returns CDR1 GTSNPN and CDR2 SVGIG (reference sequence). CDR3 in amino acids: CAWSAGTVSKAFF. The CDR3, as DNA: TGTGCCTGGAGTGCCGGGACAGTCTCTAAAGCTTTCTTT.

The V and J genes are TRBV5-1 and TRBJ2-5; tentative D call: TRBD2 (7 bases). V dropped 0 bases and J dropped 5 bases, with 14 bases sitting between them. Looked up from germline, CDR1 is SGHRS and CDR2 is YFSETQ. The CDR3 is 15 residues long. CDR3 DNA: TGCGCCAGCAGCTTGGACGGGGGGCGCGGGGAGACCCAGTACTTC. Amino acids: CASSLDGGRGETQYF. Full variable domain (rest looked up from reference TRBV5-1 and TRBJ2-5): KAGVTQTPRYLIKTRGQQVTLSCSPISGHRSVSWYQQTPGQGLQFLFEYFSETQRNKGNFPGRFSGRQFSNSRSEMNVSTLELGDSALYLCASSLDGGRGETQYFGPGTRLLVL.

The rearrangement joins TRBV10-3 to TRBJ1-1, with 7 bases fitting TRBD1. CDR3 length: 14 residues. V shed 4 bases and J 1 base; nucleotides not matched to a gene: 3. Germline CDR1 reads ENHRY; CDR2 reads SYGVKD. This chain's CDR3 is CAISGDSGNTEAFF. In DNA form, the CDR3 reads TGTGCCATCAGTGGGGACAGTGGGAACACTGAAGCTTTCTTT.

The chain links TRBV19 to TRBJ2-7; 7 positions match TRBD1. Germline loops: CDR1 LNHDA, CDR2 SQIVND (reference sequence). This CDR3 has 15 residues. After removal of 3 bases from V and 2 bases from J, the junction contained 7 bases not matched to a gene. The CDR3 region is CASSIMGQTTYEQYF. CDR3 DNA sequence: TGTGCCAGTAGTATTATGGGACAGACGACCTACGAGCAGTACTTC.

This clone turned up a few times. The chain has TRBV10-3 and TRBJ2-1; possibly TRBD2 for D (5 bases). The CDR3 contains 11 residues. In germline, CDR1 is ENHRY, CDR2 SYGVKD. V was shortened by 7 bases and J by 7 bases, with 8 bases between the two germline ends. The CDR3 region has the DNA TGTGCCATCATGAGGGAGAATGAGCAGTTCTTC. The encoded protein is CAIMRENEQFF.

The DNA of the CDR3 is TGTGCCAGCAGCCCCTCCGGTCTAGCGGGTATATACAATGAGCAGTTCTTC. Protein: CASSPSGLAGIYNEQFF. V and J are TRBV7-2 and TRBJ2-1; 8 positions match TRBD2. Germline V gene sequence: CDR1 SGHTA, CDR2 FQGNSA. V shed 5 bases and J 4 bases; nucleotides not matched to a gene: 13. The CDR3 loop spans 17 amino acids.

V gene TRBV7-9 combines with J gene TRBJ2-3; 9 bases are a match to TRBD2. V trimming: 3 bases; J trimming: 1 base; junction bases outside the gene matches: 2. CDR3 length: 15 amino acids. CDR1 is SEHNR and CDR2 is FQNEAQ in the germline V gene (reference sequence). The CDR3: CASSFSGGGTDTQYF. The CDR3 nucleotides read TGTGCCAGCAGCTTTAGCGGGGGCGGCACAGATACGCAGTATTTT.

This clone has just a few counts. V and J are TRBV9 and TRBJ2-5, with 12 bases that match TRBD2. After removal of 4 bases from V and 4 bases from J, the junction contained 11 bases not matched to a gene. CDR1 is SGDLS, CDR2 YYNGEE, per germline. The length of the CDR3 is 17 residues. The CDR3 region has the DNA TGTGCCAGCAGCCCCCGACCGGGACTAGCGGGCGGAGAGACCCAGTACTTC. It encodes CASSPRPGLAGGETQYF.

The rearrangement uses TRBV5-1 and TRBJ2-3, with D possibly matching TRBD1 (6 bases). Germline values: CDR1 SGHRS, CDR2 YFSETQ. V shed 1 base and J shed 2 bases, with 11 bases lying between them. The CDR3 runs to 15 residues. CDR3 region: CASSLSNRATDTQYF. In nucleotides, the CDR3 is TGCGCCAGCAGCTTGTCTAACAGGGCCACAGATACGCAGTATTTT.

The chain is built from TRBV4-3 and TRBJ2-1; possible D gene TRBD2, 6 bases. Trimming stripped 5 bases from V and 9 bases from J, with 14 bases between. The V gene's germline CDR1 is LGHNA and CDR2 YSLEER. This CDR3 contains 13 residues. The CDR3: CASSSTRGGEQFF. The CDR3 DNA sequence: TGCGCCAGCAGCTCCACGCGGGGAGGTGAGCAGTTCTTC.

The J gene is TRBJ1-1, the V gene TRBV29-1; 7 nucleotides agree with TRBD1. The trim removed 3 bases at V and 2 bases at J, leaving 3 bases unmatched. CDR1 is SQVTM, CDR2 ANQGSEA, per germline. The CDR3 has 13 residues. CDR3 residues: CSVEGTANTEAFF. CDR3 DNA: TGCAGCGTTGAGGGGACAGCTAACACTGAAGCTTTCTTT. Variable domain in full (rest from reference TRBV29-1 and TRBJ1-1): SAVISQKPSRDICQRGTSLTIQCQVDSQVTMMFWYRQQPGQSLTLIATANQGSEATYESGFVIDKFPISRPNLTFSTLTVSNMSPEDSSIYLCSVEGTANTEAFFGQGTRLTVV.

This clone has more than one count but fewer than ten. This chain links TRBV5-6 with TRBJ1-5; TRBD1 matches 9 bases. Germline V gene lookup returns CDR1 SGHDT and CDR2 YYEEEE. Unmatched junction bases numbered 5, after V lost 4 bases and J lost 6 bases. This CDR3 contains 14 residues. CDR3: CASSPGQGSQPQHF. As DNA, the CDR3 is TGTGCCAGCAGCCCCGGACAGGGGAGTCAGCCCCAGCATTTT. Looking up the rest from reference TRBV5-6 and TRBJ1-5 gives the full variable domain: DAGVTQSPTHLIKTRGQQVTLRCSPKSGHDTVSWYQQALGQGPQFIFQYYEEEERQRGNFPDRFSGHQFPNYSSELNVNALLLGDSALYLCASSPGQGSQPQHFGDGTRLSIL.

This chain connects TRBV7-3 to TRBJ2-1; 9 nucleotides match TRBD2. V was clipped by 3 bases and J by 9 bases; unmatched bases: 15. Germline loops: CDR1 SGHTA, CDR2 FQGTGA. The CDR3 extends over 17 amino acids. The CDR3 DNA is TGTGCCAGCAGCTTTCAGAGCGGCGGGGGGGCCTCTGGTGAGCAGTTCTTC. Protein sequence: CASSFQSGGGASGEQFF.

This chain connects TRBV4-1 to TRBJ1-2; D uncertain. Germline-derived CDR1 and CDR2 are MGHRA and YSYEKL. The CDR3 covers 15 residues. The V and J ends lost 0 bases and 11 bases respectively, with 19 bases between them. CDR3 in amino acids: CASSQEAGPLRGYTF. The CDR3 nucleotides read TGCGCCAGCAGCCAAGAGGCAGGCCCCCTTCGGGGTTACACCTTC.

This clone was seen a handful of times. The chain is built from TRBV5-6 and TRBJ1-5; 8 nucleotides align to TRBD1. The CDR3 sequence is 15 residues long. CDR1 is SGHDT and CDR2 is YYEEEE in the germline V gene. The V and J ends lost 4 bases and 6 bases, in that order; junction bases with no gene match: 9. CDR3 nucleotide sequence: TGTGCCAGCAGCACGTTAACAGGGGGACGTCAGCCCCAGCATTTT. This encodes CASSTLTGGRQPQHF.

Here the CDR3 DNA reads TGTGCCAGCAGCGTGTCCGGGGTTCAGCCCCAGCATTTT. Translation gives CASSVSGVQPQHF. This chain uses TRBV9 with TRBJ1-5, with unresolved D. Germline V gives CDR1 SGDLS, CDR2 YYNGEE. With 2 bases removed from V and 6 bases from J, the gap between germline ends came to 9 bases. The CDR3 spans 13 residues.

As DNA, the CDR3 is TGTGCCAGCAGCTTACAGGGGGCCGAGGGCTACACCTTC. Translation: CASSLQGAEGYTF. This chain joins TRBV9 and TRBJ1-2, with 9 bases aligning to TRBD1. Germline V gives CDR1 SGDLS, CDR2 YYNGEE. The CDR3 totals 13 residues. V lost 4 bases and J lost 8; bases outside the gene matches: 6.

This clone was recorded a few times. The chain uses TRBV6-1 and TRBJ2-1; 11 bases align to TRBD2. The CDR3 has 15 amino acids. Germline V gene sequence: CDR1 MNHNS, CDR2 SASEGT. The trim removed 4 bases at V and 8 bases at J, leaving 7 bases unmatched. The CDR3 DNA reads as TGTGCCAGCAGTGGGCTAGCGGGAGGCGGGCATGAGCAGTTCTTC. This codes for CASSGLAGGGHEQFF.

There are many counts of this clone. The V call is TRBV7-9, the J call TRBJ2-3; possibly TRBD1 for D (5 bases). The CDR3 is 16 residues long. Germline CDR1 reads SEHNR; CDR2 reads FQNEAQ (reference sequence). Trimming shortened V by 5 bases and J by 0 bases, and 15 bases separated the two germline ends. CDR3 nucleotides: TGTGCCAGCAGCCACGACAGAATATCTAGCACAGATACGCAGTATTTT. It encodes CASSHDRISSTDTQYF.

This chain joins TRBV10-1 and TRBJ2-3; 7 positions agree with TRBD2. J gave up 4 bases and V 4 bases, and 2 bases lay outside the gene matches. The germline V gene encodes CDR1 WNHNN and CDR2 SYGVQD (reference sequence). The CDR3 is made up of 13 amino acids. CDR3 nucleotides: TGCGCCAGCAGTGGGGCGGGAGCAGATACGCAGTATTTT. Protein: CASSGAGADTQYF.

V and J are TRBV5-1 and TRBJ2-3, with D uncertain. V lost 1 base and J 3 bases, leaving 12 bases between the germline ends. Per germline, CDR1 SGHRS and CDR2 YFSETQ. CDR3 length: 15 residues. CDR3 coding DNA: TGCGCCAGCAGCTTGCGTCCAGGAACGACAGATACGCAGTATTTT. Translated, it gives CASSLRPGTTDTQYF.

There are many counts of this clone. V usage is TRBV5-6 and J usage is TRBJ1-1; D perhaps matches TRBD1 (5 bases). V dropped 2 bases and J dropped 1 base, with 9 bases sitting between them. The CDR3 is made up of 14 amino acids. Germline V gives CDR1 SGHDT, CDR2 YYEEEE. In nucleotides, the CDR3 is TGTGCCAGCAGCTTTGGACATTCGAACACTGAAGCTTTCTTT. Translating gives CASSFGHSNTEAFF. Combining the CDR3 with reference TRBV5-6 and TRBJ1-1 gives the whole variable domain DAGVTQSPTHLIKTRGQQVTLRCSPKSGHDTVSWYQQALGQGPQFIFQYYEEEERQRGNFPDRFSGHQFPNYSSELNVNALLLGDSALYLCASSFGHSNTEAFFGQGTRLTVV.

CDR3 nucleotides: TGCGCCAGCAGCCCGGGACTGAGCAATCAGCCCCAGCATTTT. Its translation: CASSPGLSNQPQHF. J is TRBJ1-5 and V is TRBV5-1, with D maybe TRBD1 (5 bases). The V and J ends lost 4 bases and 1 base respectively, with 9 bases between them. This CDR3 contains 14 residues. Per the germline V gene, CDR1 is SGHRS and CDR2 is YFSETQ.

This clone was observed a handful of times. The rearrangement uses TRBV6-6 and TRBJ2-2; possible D gene TRBD2, 6 bases. The V end was cut by 11 bases, the J end by 0 bases, with 7 bases between. This CDR3 region has 12 residues. From germline, CDR1 is MNHNY and CDR2 SVGAGI (reference sequence). CDR3: CARGSNTGELFF. CDR3 coding DNA: TGTGCCCGGGGGTCGAACACCGGGGAGCTGTTTTTT.

This clone showed up many times. V is TRBV4-3 and J is TRBJ2-4; the D is unclear. The germline gives CDR1 LGHNA, CDR2 YSLEER. This CDR3 has 13 amino acids. V was trimmed by 3 bases and J by 5 bases, leaving 8 bases between them. In nucleotides, the CDR3 is TGCGCCAGCAGCCAGACTGCAGAAAACATTCAGTACTTC. Amino acid sequence: CASSQTAENIQYF.